One sample yielded the 3 T cell receptor beta chains listed below, sequenced in a study of blood T cell repertoires in COVID-19. The repertoire was sequenced with immunoSEQ multiplex PCR; TCRdb's copy has only in-frame clones and lacks some. Of under 450,000 clones in the sample, approximately 93% were seen once. Sequenced sample: PBMCs or T cells enriched from blood (not recorded which). The receptors derive from a woman aged 40 to 55 who had been exposed to COVID-19.

The chain employs TRBV4-1 and TRBJ2-7; perhaps TRBD2 as D (5 bases). CDR1 is MGHRA and CDR2 is YSYEKL in the germline V gene. The germline V and J ends were trimmed by 0 bases and 2 bases, with 17 bases remaining between them. The CDR3 sequence is 17 residues long. CDR3 amino acids: CASSQEDRETIAYEQYF. CDR3 nucleotides: TGCGCCAGCAGCCAAGAAGATAGAGAGACTATTGCCTACGAGCAGTACTTC.

The gene calls are TRBV5-1 and TRBJ2-1, with 10 bases aligning to TRBD2. J gave up 6 bases and V 4 bases, and 7 bases lay outside the gene matches. This CDR3 spans 15 amino acids. The germline gives CDR1 SGHRS, CDR2 YFSETQ. The chain's CDR3 is CASSPSGRAGNEQFF. DNA for the CDR3: TGCGCCAGCAGCCCCAGCGGGAGGGCCGGCAATGAGCAGTTCTTC.

A single count supports this clone. The chain employs TRBV19 and TRBJ1-2; 7 bases are shared with TRBD1. Germline lookup yields CDR1 LNHDA and CDR2 SQIVND (reference sequence). V shed 5 bases, J shed 7 bases, and the junction held 13 bases outside the gene matches. The CDR3 spans 15 residues. CDR3 region: CASSPSVQGNRGYTF. The CDR3 DNA reads as TGTGCCAGTAGTCCGTCGGTACAGGGGAATCGTGGCTACACCTTC.